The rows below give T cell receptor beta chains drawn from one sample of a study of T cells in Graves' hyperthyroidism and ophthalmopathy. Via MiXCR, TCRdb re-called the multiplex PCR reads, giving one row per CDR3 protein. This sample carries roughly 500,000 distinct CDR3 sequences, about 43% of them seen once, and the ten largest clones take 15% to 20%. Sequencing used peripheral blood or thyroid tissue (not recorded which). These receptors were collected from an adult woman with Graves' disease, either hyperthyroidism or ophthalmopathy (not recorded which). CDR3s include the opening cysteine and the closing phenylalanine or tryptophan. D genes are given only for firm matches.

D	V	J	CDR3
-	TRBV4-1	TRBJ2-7	CASSPRRNLPEQYF
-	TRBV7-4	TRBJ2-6	CASSLNTGSGANVLTF
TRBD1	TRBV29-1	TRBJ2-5	CSVGGQGEMETQYF
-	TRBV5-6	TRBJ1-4	CASSRTGTEKLFF
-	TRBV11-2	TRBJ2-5	CASSLGRADQETQYF
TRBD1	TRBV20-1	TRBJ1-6	CSVPGQGDNSPLHF
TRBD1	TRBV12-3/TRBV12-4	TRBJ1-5	CASSPTGGEGPQHF
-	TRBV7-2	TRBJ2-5	CASSPSRRGTQYF
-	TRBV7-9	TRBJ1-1	CASSLADGLGLTEAFF
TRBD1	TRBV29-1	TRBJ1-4	CSVEHRGQHLEKLFF
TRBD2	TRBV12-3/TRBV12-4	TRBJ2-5	CASSASGEETQYF
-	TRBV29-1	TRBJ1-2	CSVGPPGDGYTF
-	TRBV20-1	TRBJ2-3	CSVGETSTDTQYF
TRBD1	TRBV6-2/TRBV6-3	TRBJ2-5	CASSKTGERTQYF
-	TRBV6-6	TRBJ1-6	CASSYGQKPSPLHF
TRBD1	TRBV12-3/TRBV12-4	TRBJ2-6	CASSTSTGDNVLTF
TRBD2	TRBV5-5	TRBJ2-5	CASRTTSGTEVQRETQYF
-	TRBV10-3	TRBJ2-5	CAISEGPTGMMETQYF
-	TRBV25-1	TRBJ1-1	CASAQDSRILHTEAFF
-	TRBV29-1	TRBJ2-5	CSVVTDQETQYF
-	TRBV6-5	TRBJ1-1	CASSPGGAWTEAFF
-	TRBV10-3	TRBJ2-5	CAISPRDSHETQYF
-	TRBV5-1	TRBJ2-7	CASSYREFRGYEQYF
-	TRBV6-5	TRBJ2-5	CASSYGRMGKGETQYF
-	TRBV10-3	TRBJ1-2	CAASLVPVYGYTF
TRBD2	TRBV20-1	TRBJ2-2	CSAEWGGNTGELFF
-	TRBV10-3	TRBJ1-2	CAISGGREGNYGYTF
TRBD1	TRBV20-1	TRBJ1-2	CSAGRQGNYGYTF
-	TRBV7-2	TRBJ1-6	CASSPQGGQASPLHF
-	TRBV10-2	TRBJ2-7	CASRTTASYEQYF
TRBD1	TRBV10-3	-	CAISGQEIYGYTF
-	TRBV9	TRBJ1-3	CASSPTAVSGNTIYF
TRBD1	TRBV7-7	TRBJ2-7	CASSSGTGMGEQYF
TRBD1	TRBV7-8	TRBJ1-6	CASSLELGQGGTSSPLHF
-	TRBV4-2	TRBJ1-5	CASSQDRLAETQHF
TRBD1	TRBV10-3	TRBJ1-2	CAIRPGTAAREWSGYTF
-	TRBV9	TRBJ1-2	CASSVAGGIYGYTF
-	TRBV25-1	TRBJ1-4	CASSESQFGREKLFF
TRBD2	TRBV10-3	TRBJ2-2	CAISPSGGRGGELFF
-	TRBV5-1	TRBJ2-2	CASSLRAANTGELFF
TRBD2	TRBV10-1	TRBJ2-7	CASSPGTSGEREQYF
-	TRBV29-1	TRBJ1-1	CSVSHRVEAFF
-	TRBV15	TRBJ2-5	CATSREGLARETQYF
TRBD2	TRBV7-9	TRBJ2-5	CASSLGSGGRETQYF
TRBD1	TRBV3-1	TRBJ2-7	CASSHGTGTYEQYF